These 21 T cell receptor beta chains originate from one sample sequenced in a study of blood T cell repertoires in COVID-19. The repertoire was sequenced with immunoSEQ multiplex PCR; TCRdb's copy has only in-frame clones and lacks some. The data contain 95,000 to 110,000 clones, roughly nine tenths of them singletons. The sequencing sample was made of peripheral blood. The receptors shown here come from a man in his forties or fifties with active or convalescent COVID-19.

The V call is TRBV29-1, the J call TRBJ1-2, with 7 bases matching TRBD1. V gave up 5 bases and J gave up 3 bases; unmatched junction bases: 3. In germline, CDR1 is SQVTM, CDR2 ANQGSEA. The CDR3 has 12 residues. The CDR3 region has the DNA TGCAGCGTTTATGGACAGGACTATGGCTACACCTTC. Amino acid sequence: CSVYGQDYGYTF.

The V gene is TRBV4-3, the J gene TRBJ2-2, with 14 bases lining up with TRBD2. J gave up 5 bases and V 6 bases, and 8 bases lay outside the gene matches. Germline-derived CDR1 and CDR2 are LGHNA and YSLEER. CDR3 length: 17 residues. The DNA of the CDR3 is TGCGCCAGCAGACGGGGACTAGCGGGAGCTGGGACCGGGGAGCTGTTTTTT. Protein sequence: CASRRGLAGAGTGELFF.

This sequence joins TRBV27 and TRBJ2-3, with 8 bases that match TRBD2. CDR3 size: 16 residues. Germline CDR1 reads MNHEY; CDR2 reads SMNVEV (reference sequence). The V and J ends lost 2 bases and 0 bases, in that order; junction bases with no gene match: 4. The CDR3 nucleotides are TGTGCCAGCAGTTTAATAGCGGGATCTAGCACAGATACGCAGTATTTT. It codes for CASSLIAGSSTDTQYF.

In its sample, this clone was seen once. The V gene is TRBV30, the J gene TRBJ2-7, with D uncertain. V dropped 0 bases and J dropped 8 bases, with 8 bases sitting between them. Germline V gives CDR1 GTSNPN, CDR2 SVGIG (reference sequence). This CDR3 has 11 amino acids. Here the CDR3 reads CAWSVQPKQYF. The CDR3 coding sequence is TGTGCCTGGAGTGTACAGCCCAAGCAGTACTTC.

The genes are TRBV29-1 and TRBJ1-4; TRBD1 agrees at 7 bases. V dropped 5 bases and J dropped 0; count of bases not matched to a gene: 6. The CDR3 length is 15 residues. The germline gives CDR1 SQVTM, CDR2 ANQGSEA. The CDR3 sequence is CSVKGRGATNEKLFF. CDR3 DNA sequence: TGCAGCGTTAAGGGCAGGGGGGCAACTAATGAAAAACTGTTTTTT.

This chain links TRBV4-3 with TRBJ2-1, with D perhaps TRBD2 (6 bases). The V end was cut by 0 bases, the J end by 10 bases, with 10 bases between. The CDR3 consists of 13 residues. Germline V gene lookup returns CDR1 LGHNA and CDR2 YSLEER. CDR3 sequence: CASSQEQGLEQFF. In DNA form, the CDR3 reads TGCGCCAGCAGCCAAGAGCAGGGACTGGAGCAGTTCTTC.

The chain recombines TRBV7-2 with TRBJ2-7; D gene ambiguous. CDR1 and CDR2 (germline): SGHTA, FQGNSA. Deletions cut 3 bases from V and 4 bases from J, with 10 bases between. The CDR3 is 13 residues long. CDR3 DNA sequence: TGTGCCAGCAGCTTTGAAGGCGGTTACGAGCAGTACTTC. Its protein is CASSFEGGYEQYF.

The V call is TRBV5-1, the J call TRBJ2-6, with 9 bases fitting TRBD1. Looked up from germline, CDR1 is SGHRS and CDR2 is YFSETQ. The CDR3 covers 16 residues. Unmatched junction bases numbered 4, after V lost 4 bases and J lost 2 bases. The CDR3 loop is CASSATGGTGANVLTF. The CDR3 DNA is TGCGCCAGCAGCGCGACAGGGGGGACTGGGGCCAACGTCCTGACTTTC.

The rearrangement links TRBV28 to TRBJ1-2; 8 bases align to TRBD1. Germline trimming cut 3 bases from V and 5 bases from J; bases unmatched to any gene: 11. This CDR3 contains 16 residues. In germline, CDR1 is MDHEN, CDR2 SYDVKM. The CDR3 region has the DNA TGTGCCAGCAGTTTTAGTCAGGGGGCCTATTTTTATGGCTACACCTTC. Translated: CASSFSQGAYFYGYTF.

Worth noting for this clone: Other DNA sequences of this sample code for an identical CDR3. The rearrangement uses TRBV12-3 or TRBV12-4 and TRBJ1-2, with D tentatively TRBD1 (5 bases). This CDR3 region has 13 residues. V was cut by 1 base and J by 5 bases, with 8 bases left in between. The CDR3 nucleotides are TGTGCCAGCAGTTTAGGCAGGGATTATGGCTACACCTTC. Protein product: CASSLGRDYGYTF.

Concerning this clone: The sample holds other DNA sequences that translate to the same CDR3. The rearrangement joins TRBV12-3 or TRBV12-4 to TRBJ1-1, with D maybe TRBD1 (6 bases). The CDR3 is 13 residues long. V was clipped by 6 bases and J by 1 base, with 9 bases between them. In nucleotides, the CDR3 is TGTGCCAGCAGCCCGACAGGGAACACTGAAGCTTTCTTT. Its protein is CASSPTGNTEAFF.

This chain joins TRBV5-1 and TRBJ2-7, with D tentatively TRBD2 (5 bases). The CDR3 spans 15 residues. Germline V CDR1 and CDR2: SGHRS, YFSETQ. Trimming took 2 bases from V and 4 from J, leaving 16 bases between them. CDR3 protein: CASSLRESSNYEQYF. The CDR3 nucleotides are TGCGCCAGCAGCTTACGGGAATCCTCTAATTACGAGCAGTACTTC. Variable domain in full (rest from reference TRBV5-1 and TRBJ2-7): KAGVTQTPRYLIKTRGQQVTLSCSPISGHRSVSWYQQTPGQGLQFLFEYFSETQRNKGNFPGRFSGRQFSNSRSEMNVSTLELGDSALYLCASSLRESSNYEQYFGPGTRLTVT.

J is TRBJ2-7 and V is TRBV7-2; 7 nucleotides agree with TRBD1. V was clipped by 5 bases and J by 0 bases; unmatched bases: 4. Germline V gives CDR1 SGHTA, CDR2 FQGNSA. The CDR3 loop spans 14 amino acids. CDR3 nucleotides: TGTGCCAGCAGCCGGACAGGATCCTCCTACGAGCAGTACTTC. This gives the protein CASSRTGSSYEQYF.

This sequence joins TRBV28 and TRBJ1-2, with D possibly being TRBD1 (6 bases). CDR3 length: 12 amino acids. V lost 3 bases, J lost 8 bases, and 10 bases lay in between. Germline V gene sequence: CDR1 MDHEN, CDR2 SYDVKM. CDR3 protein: CASSFRGWGYTF. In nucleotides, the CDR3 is TGTGCCAGCAGTTTCAGGGGTTGGGGCTACACCTTC.

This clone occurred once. In DNA, the CDR3 is TGTGCCAGCGCGGGCACGCCAAGAGGGGAGCAGTACTTC. This codes for CASAGTPRGEQYF. The chain links TRBV6-5 to TRBJ2-7; tentative D call: TRBD2 (5 bases). Germline CDR1 is MNHEY and CDR2 is SVGAGI. V lost 8 bases, J lost 7 bases, and 18 bases lay in between. This CDR3 is built from 13 residues.

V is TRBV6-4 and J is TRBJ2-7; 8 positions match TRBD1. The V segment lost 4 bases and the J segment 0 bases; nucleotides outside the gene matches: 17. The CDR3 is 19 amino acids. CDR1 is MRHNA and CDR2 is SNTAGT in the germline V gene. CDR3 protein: CASSVQDVTGAEISYEQYF. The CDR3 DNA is TGTGCCAGCAGTGTTCAGGATGTGACAGGGGCCGAAATCTCCTACGAGCAGTACTTC.

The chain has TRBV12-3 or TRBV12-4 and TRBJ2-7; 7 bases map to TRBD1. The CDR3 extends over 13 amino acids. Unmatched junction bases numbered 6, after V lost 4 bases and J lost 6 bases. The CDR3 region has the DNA TGTGCCAGCAGTTGGCAGACAGGGACCGAGCAGTACTTC. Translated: CASSWQTGTEQYF.

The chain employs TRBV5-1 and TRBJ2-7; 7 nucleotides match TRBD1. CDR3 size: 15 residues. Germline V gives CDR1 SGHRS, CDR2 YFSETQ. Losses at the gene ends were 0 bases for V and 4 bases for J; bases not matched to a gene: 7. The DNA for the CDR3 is TGCGCCAGCAGCTTGGGGACAGGTACATTTTACGAGCAGTACTTC. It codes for CASSLGTGTFYEQYF.

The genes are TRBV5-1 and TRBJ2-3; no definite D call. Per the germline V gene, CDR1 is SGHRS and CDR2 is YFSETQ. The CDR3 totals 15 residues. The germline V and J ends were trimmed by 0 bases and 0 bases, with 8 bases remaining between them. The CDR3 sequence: CASSLVSSSTDTQYF. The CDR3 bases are TGCGCCAGCAGCTTGGTATCGTCCAGCACAGATACGCAGTATTTT. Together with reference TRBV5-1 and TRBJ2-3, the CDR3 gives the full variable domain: KAGVTQTPRYLIKTRGQQVTLSCSPISGHRSVSWYQQTPGQGLQFLFEYFSETQRNKGNFPGRFSGRQFSNSRSEMNVSTLELGDSALYLCASSLVSSSTDTQYFGPGTRLTVL.

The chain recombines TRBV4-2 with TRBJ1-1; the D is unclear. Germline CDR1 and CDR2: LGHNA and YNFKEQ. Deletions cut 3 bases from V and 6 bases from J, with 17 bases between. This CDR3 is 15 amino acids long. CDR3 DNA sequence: TGTGCCAGCAGCCAGACCACACTGGTGGGCGCTGAAGCTTTCTTT. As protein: CASSQTTLVGAEAFF.

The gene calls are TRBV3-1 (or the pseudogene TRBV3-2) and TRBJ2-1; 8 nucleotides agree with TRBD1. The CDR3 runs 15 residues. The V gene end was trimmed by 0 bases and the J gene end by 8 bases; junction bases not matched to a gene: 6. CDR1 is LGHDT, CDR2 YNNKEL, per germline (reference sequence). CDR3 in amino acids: CASSQDNRGSDEQFF. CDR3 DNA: TGTGCCAGCAGCCAAGATAACAGGGGGAGCGATGAGCAGTTCTTC.